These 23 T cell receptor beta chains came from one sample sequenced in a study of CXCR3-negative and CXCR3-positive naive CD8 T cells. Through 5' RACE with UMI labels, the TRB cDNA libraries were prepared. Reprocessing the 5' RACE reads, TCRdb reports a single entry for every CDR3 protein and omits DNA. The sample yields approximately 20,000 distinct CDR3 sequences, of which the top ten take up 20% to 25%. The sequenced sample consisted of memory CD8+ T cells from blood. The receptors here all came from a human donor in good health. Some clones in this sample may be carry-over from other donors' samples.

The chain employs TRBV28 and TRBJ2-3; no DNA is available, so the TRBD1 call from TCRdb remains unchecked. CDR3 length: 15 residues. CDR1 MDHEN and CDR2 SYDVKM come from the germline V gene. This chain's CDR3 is CASIFSQGATDTQYF.

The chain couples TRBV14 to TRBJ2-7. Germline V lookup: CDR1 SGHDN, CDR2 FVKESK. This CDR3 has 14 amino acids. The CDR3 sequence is CASSQDSVSYEQYF.

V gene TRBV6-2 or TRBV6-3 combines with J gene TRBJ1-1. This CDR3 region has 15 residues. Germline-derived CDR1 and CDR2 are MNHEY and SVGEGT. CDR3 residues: CASSYGYKLNTEAFF.

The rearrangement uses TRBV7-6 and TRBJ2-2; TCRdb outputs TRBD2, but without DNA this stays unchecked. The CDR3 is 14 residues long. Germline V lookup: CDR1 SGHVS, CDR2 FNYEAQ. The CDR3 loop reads CASGKAGGTGELFF. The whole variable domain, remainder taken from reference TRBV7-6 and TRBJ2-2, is GAGVSQSPRYKVTKRGQDVALRCDPISGHVSLYWYRQALGQGPEFLTYFNYEAQQDKSGLPNDRFSAERPEGSISTLTIQRTEQRDSAMYRCASGKAGGTGELFFGEGSRLTVL.

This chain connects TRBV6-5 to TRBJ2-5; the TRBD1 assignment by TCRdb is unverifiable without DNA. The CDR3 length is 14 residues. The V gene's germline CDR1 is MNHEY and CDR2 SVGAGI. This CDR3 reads CASRTGTNQETQYF.

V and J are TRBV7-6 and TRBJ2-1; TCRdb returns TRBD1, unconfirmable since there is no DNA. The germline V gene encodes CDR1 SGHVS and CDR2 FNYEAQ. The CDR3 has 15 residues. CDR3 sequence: CASSLAGQGAGEQFF.

The CDR3 protein is CASSRNRGGFYEQYF. The chain combines TRBV4-3 with TRBJ2-7; TCRdb reports TRBD1, a call that lacks DNA to check it against. CDR1 is LGHNA and CDR2 is YSLEER in the germline V gene. The CDR3 is made up of 15 amino acids.

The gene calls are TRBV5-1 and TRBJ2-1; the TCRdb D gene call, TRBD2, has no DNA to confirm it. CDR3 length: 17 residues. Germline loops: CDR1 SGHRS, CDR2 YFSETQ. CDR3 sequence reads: CASSSGLAASVSSEQFF.

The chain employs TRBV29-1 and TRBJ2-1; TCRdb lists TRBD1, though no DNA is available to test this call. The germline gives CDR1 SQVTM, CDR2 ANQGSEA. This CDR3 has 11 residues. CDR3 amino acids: CSGVGHNEQFF.

CDR3 in amino acids: CSVWTGYSTDTQYF. The chain has TRBV29-1 and TRBJ2-3. CDR3 length equals 14 residues. Germline lookup yields CDR1 SQVTM and CDR2 ANQGSEA.

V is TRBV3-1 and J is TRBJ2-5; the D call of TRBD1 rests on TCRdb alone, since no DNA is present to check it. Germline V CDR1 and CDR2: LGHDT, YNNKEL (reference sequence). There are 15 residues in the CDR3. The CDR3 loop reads CASSPDRGDWETQYF.

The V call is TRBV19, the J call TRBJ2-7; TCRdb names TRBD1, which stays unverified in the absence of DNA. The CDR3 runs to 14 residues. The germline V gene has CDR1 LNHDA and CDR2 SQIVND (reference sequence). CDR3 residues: CASSIVTDSYEQYF.

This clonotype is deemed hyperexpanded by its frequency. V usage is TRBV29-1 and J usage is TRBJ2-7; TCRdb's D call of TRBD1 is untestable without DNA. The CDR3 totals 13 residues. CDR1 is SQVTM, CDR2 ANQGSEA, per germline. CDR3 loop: CSVSQGAFYEQYF.

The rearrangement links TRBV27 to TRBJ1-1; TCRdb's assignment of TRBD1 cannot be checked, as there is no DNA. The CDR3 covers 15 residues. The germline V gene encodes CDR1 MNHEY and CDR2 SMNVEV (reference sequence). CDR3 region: CASSLLTGMNTEAFF.

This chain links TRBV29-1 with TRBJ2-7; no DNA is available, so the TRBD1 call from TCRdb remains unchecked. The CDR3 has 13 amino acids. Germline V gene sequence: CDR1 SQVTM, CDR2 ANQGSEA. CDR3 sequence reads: CSAATPPLYEQYF.

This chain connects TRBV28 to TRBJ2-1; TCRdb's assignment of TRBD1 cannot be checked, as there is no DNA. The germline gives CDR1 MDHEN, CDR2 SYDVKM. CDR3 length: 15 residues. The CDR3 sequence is CASSLGTGPYNEQFF.

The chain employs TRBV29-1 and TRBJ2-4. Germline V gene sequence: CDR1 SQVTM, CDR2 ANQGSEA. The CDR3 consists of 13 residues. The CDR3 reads CSGALGAKNIQYF. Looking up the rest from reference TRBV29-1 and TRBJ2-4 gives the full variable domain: SAVISQKPSRDICQRGTSLTIQCQVDSQVTMMFWYRQQPGQSLTLIATANQGSEATYESGFVIDKFPISRPNLTFSTLTVSNMSPEDSSIYLCSGALGAKNIQYFGAGTRLSVL.

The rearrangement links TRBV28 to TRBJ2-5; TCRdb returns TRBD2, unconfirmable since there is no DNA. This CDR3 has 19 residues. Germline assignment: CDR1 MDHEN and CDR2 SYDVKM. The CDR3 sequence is CASSLGRGEYVHYEETQYF.

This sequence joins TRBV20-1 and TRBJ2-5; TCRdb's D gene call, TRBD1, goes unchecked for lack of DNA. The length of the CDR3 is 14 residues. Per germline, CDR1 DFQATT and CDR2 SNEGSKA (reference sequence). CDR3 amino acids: CSARGRDYQETQYF.

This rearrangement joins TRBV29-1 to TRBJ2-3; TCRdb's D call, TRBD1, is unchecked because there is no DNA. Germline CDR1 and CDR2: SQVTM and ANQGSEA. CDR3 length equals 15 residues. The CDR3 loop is CSVELWTGNRDTQYF.

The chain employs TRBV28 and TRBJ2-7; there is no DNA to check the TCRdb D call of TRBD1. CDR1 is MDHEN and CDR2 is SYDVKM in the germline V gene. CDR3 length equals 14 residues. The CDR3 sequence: CASDPGTGNHEQYF.

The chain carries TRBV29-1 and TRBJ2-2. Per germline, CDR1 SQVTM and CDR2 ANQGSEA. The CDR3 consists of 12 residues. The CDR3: CSVATGTGELFF.

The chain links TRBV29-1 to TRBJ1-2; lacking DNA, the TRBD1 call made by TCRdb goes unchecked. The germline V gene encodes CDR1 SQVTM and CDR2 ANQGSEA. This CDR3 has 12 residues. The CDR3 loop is CSMWGGGDGYTF.